Presented here are 24 T cell receptor beta chains from one specimen sequenced in a study of blood T cell repertoires in COVID-19. Here immunoSEQ multiplex PCR was the method, and the copy in TCRdb shows in-frame clones only, minus some. The table has around 180,000 clones, around 80% seen once. The sample consisted of PBMCs or T cells enriched from blood (not recorded which). These receptors were obtained from a middle-aged man who had recovered from COVID-19.

J is TRBJ1-3 and V is TRBV7-2, with TRBD1 as a possible D gene (5 bases). The V and J ends lost 5 bases and 4 bases respectively, with 21 bases between them. The CDR3 sequence is 17 residues long. Germline V gene lookup returns CDR1 SGHTA and CDR2 FQGNSA. CDR3: CASSPAAQGRSGNTIYF. The CDR3 DNA is TGTGCCAGCAGCCCAGCTGCGCAGGGTAGGAGCGGAAACACCATATATTTT.

The sample holds a few counts of this clone. This rearrangement joins TRBV3-1 (or the pseudogene TRBV3-2) to TRBJ1-2; D perhaps matches TRBD1 (6 bases). This CDR3 contains 14 residues. Germline V CDR1 and CDR2: LGHDT, YNNKEL (reference sequence). V was cut by 4 bases and J by 4 bases, with 13 bases left in between. The CDR3 reads CASSRVGQPYGYTF. CDR3 sequence (DNA): TGTGCCAGCAGCCGAGTCGGACAGCCCTATGGCTACACCTTC.

The V call is TRBV5-1, the J call TRBJ1-3; a possible D gene is TRBD1 (5 bases). The CDR3 runs to 12 residues. Trimming shortened V by 1 base and J by 10 bases, and 9 bases separated the two germline ends. CDR1 and CDR2 (germline): SGHRS, YFSETQ. The CDR3 here is CASSLPPGTIYF. Here the CDR3 DNA reads TGCGCCAGCAGCTTGCCACCAGGGACCATATATTTT.

The chain recombines TRBV5-1 with TRBJ2-7; 8 nucleotides agree with TRBD1. The J segment lost 7 bases and the V segment lost 4 bases, leaving 13 bases of the junction unmatched. This CDR3 spans 15 amino acids. CDR1 is SGHRS and CDR2 is YFSETQ in the germline V gene. CDR3 coding DNA: TGCGCCAGCAGCCCGCGTCCCGGGACAGGCGCGGAGCAGTACTTC. It codes for CASSPRPGTGAEQYF. Full variable domain (rest looked up from reference TRBV5-1 and TRBJ2-7): KAGVTQTPRYLIKTRGQQVTLSCSPISGHRSVSWYQQTPGQGLQFLFEYFSETQRNKGNFPGRFSGRQFSNSRSEMNVSTLELGDSALYLCASSPRPGTGAEQYFGPGTRLTVT.

The chain recombines TRBV18 with TRBJ1-4; D perhaps matches TRBD1 (5 bases). Deletions cut 6 bases from V and 3 bases from J, with 14 bases between. Germline V lookup: CDR1 KGHSH, CDR2 LQKENI. This CDR3 region has 15 residues. This CDR3 reads CASSQKGTSNEKLFF. CDR3 DNA sequence: TGTGCCAGCTCCCAAAAGGGGACTTCTAATGAAAAACTGTTTTTT.

The rearrangement joins TRBV30 to TRBJ1-1, with D perhaps TRBD1 (6 bases). The CDR3 consists of 17 residues. CDR1 and CDR2 (germline): GTSNPN, SVGIG (reference sequence). Trimming shortened V by 1 base and J by 12 bases, and 30 bases separated the two germline ends. The CDR3 bases are TGTGCCTGGAGTGATTACCTAGAAGAGACAGGCCTTTGGGAGTCTTTCTTT. Encoded protein: CAWSDYLEETGLWESFF.

The rearrangement joins TRBV5-5 to TRBJ1-4; D unclear. The CDR3 totals 13 residues. Looked up from germline, CDR1 is SGHKS and CDR2 is YYEKEE (reference sequence). With 6 bases removed from V and 7 bases from J, the gap between germline ends came to 13 bases. The CDR3 nucleotides are TGTGCCAGCACCGCCCATCGGGGTGAAAAACTGTTTTTT. Translated, it gives CASTAHRGEKLFF.

The V and J genes are TRBV11-2 and TRBJ2-7; tentatively, D is TRBD1 (6 bases). CDR1 SGHAT and CDR2 FQNNGV come from the germline V gene. The CDR3 runs to 14 residues. V lost 1 base and J lost 5, with 12 bases in between. The CDR3 loop reads CASSLAKQGHEQYF. The CDR3 DNA follows: TGTGCCAGCAGCTTAGCCAAACAGGGACACGAGCAGTACTTC.

Only a few counts were recorded for this clone. This rearrangement joins TRBV29-1 to TRBJ1-1; D ambiguous. CDR3 length: 11 amino acids. Trimming cost V 6 bases and J 3 bases, with 8 bases left between them. The germline V gene has CDR1 SQVTM and CDR2 ANQGSEA. CDR3 nucleotide sequence: TGCAGCGTCGGCGGTTACACTGAAGCTTTCTTT. Its translation: CSVGGYTEAFF.

This chain joins TRBV7-2 and TRBJ2-3; possibly TRBD1 for D (5 bases). Germline loops: CDR1 SGHTA, CDR2 FQGNSA. The CDR3 is made up of 15 amino acids. Trimming removed 4 bases from V and 5 bases from J, with 16 bases in between. CDR3 bases: TGTGCCAGCAGCTGGGGCGGCAGGGTCGGAGATACGCAGTATTTT. As protein: CASSWGGRVGDTQYF.

This chain connects TRBV18 to TRBJ2-2, with D possibly being TRBD2 (6 bases). Germline V gene data show CDR1 as KGHSH and CDR2 as LQKENI. This CDR3 has 15 amino acids. Trimming stripped 3 bases from V and 1 base from J, with 9 bases between. DNA for the CDR3: TGTGCCAGCTCACCGGGAGGACAGAACACCGGGGAGCTGTTTTTT. It yields the protein CASSPGGQNTGELFF.

The chain uses TRBV5-6 and TRBJ2-7; no clear D. CDR3 size: 11 residues. Trimming cost V 0 bases and J 7 bases, with 5 bases left between them. The V gene's germline CDR1 is SGHDT and CDR2 YYEEEE. This CDR3 reads CASSLAREQYF. Here the CDR3 DNA reads TGTGCCAGCAGCTTGGCCAGGGAGCAGTACTTC.

This clone appeared once. The V gene is TRBV28, the J gene TRBJ1-2, with D possibly matching TRBD1 (5 bases). The CDR3 spans 13 residues. Germline loops: CDR1 MDHEN, CDR2 SYDVKM. Trimming took 6 bases from V and 0 from J, leaving 8 bases between them. The CDR3: CASRPTANYGYTF. Here the CDR3 DNA reads TGTGCCAGCAGGCCGACAGCTAACTATGGCTACACCTTC.

The chain has TRBV7-2 and TRBJ2-7; 9 bases are shared with TRBD1. This CDR3 is 15 amino acids long. Trimming removed 0 bases from V and 2 bases from J; junction bases left unmatched: 2. Germline V gene sequence: CDR1 SGHTA, CDR2 FQGNSA. This CDR3 is CASSLAGTGTYEQYF. The DNA of the CDR3 is TGTGCCAGCAGCTTAGCGGGGACAGGGACCTACGAGCAGTACTTC. The variable domain in full, completed from reference TRBV7-2 and TRBJ2-7, reads GAGVSQSPSNKVTEKGKDVELRCDPISGHTALYWYRQSLGQGLEFLIYFQGNSAPDKSGLPSDRFSAERTGGSVSTLTIQRTQQEDSAVYLCASSLAGTGTYEQYFGPGTRLTVT.

The V gene is TRBV6-6, the J gene TRBJ1-5; a possible D gene is TRBD1 (5 bases). The CDR3 spans 13 residues. Trimming removed 6 bases at V and 2 bases at J, with 8 bases between. The V gene's germline CDR1 is MNHNY and CDR2 SVGAGI (reference sequence). This CDR3 reads CASSSQGNQPQHF. The DNA for the CDR3 is TGTGCCAGCAGCTCACAGGGCAATCAGCCCCAGCATTTT.

The rearrangement uses TRBV9 and TRBJ2-7; D is unclear. The CDR3 is 14 residues long. Germline V gene data show CDR1 as SGDLS and CDR2 as YYNGEE. V was clipped by 2 bases and J by 1 base, with 10 bases between them. CDR3 region: CASSVEDISYEQYF. CDR3 bases: TGTGCCAGCAGCGTGGAAGACATTTCCTACGAGCAGTACTTC.

The J gene is TRBJ2-2, the V gene TRBV5-1; D may be TRBD2 (5 bases). Germline-derived CDR1 and CDR2 are SGHRS and YFSETQ. This CDR3 is built from 15 residues. V shed 4 bases and J shed 6 bases, with 16 bases lying between them. CDR3 loop: CASSPLASESGELFF. CDR3 in DNA: TGCGCCAGCAGCCCCCTAGCCTCAGAGTCCGGGGAGCTGTTTTTT.

The chain links TRBV4-1 to TRBJ2-1; D uncertain. The CDR3 is 14 amino acids. Trimming took 1 base from V and 6 from J, leaving 10 bases between them. Germline lookup yields CDR1 MGHRA and CDR2 YSYEKL. CDR3 DNA sequence: TGCGCCAGCAGCCAAGTTAACTCGGGCAATGAGCAGTTCTTC. It yields the protein CASSQVNSGNEQFF.

This chain uses TRBV4-2 with TRBJ1-2; 11 nucleotides agree with TRBD1. This CDR3 region has 16 residues. Trimming cost V 2 bases and J 3 bases; bases outside gene matches: 5. CDR1 and CDR2 (germline): LGHNA, YNFKEQ. The CDR3 reads CASSQLGTGGDYGYTF. The CDR3 region has the DNA TGTGCCAGCAGCCAACTGGGGACAGGGGGGGACTATGGCTACACCTTC.

This rearrangement joins TRBV3-1 (or the pseudogene TRBV3-2) to TRBJ2-5, with 7 bases lining up with TRBD2. The CDR3 sequence is 15 residues long. The germline V gene encodes CDR1 LGHDT and CDR2 YNNKEL (reference sequence). V trimming: 4 bases; J trimming: 1 base; junction bases outside the gene matches: 6. The CDR3 DNA sequence: TGTGCCAGCAGCCGCTTCGGCGGGGGCCAAGAGACCCAGTACTTC. This gives the protein CASSRFGGGQETQYF.

The chain employs TRBV6-5 and TRBJ1-3; D is undetermined. The CDR3 spans 16 residues. Germline V gene data show CDR1 as MNHEY and CDR2 as SVGAGI. Trimming took 0 bases from V and 0 from J, leaving 9 bases between them. The CDR3 here is CASSYSSLVSGNTIYF. In DNA form, the CDR3 reads TGTGCCAGCAGTTACTCCTCCCTTGTCTCTGGAAACACCATATATTTT.

This clone was picked up one time. V usage is TRBV10-3 and J usage is TRBJ1-2; D is unclear. CDR1 ENHRY and CDR2 SYGVKD come from the germline V gene. The length of the CDR3 is 16 residues. The V and J ends lost 2 bases and 7 bases respectively, with 20 bases between them. The CDR3 loop reads CAISEPKMDSLGGYTF. Written as DNA, the CDR3 is TGTGCCATCAGTGAGCCAAAGATGGACTCCCTAGGTGGCTACACCTTC.

This clone was counted ten times or more. The rearrangement links TRBV27 to TRBJ1-5; D possibly corresponds to TRBD1 (6 bases). Trimming stripped 7 bases from V and 0 bases from J, with 13 bases between. This CDR3 spans 15 amino acids. Germline V CDR1 and CDR2: MNHEY, SMNVEV (reference sequence). The chain's CDR3 is CASKQGTNSNQPQHF. The CDR3 DNA is TGTGCCAGCAAACAGGGTACCAATAGCAATCAGCCCCAGCATTTT.

This chain connects TRBV7-2 to TRBJ2-1; 10 bases map to TRBD1. Per the germline V gene, CDR1 is SGHTA and CDR2 is FQGNSA. The CDR3 runs 15 residues. After removal of 5 bases from V and 5 bases from J, the junction contained 6 bases not matched to a gene. The CDR3 is CASSLRDRGHNEQFF. CDR3 nucleotide sequence: TGTGCCAGCAGCCTCCGGGACAGGGGACACAATGAGCAGTTCTTC.